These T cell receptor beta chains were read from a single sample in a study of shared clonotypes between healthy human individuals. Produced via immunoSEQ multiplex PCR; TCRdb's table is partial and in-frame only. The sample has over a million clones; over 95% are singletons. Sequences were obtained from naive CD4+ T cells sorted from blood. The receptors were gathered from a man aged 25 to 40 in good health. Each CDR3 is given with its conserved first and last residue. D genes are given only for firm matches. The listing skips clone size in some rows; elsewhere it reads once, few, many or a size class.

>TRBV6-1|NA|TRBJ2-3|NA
TGTGCCAGCAGTGACAGGGGGGCGCCGTCGTTTCATACGCAGTATTTT
CASSDRGAPSFHTQYF
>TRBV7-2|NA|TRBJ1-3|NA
TGTGCCAGCAAAACTGAGGGGGGAGGGGGAAACACCATATATTTT
CASKTEGGGGNTIYF
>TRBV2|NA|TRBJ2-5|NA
TGTGCCAGCAGTTGGGACGAGGGAGAGACCCAGTACTTC
CASSWDEGETQYF
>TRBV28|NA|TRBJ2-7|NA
TGTGCCAGCATCGACAGGAGGTTCGAGCAGTACTTC
CASIDRRFEQYF
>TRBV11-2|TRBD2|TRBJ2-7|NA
TGTGCCAGCAGCTTGCAGGGACTAACCTACGAGCAGTACTTC
CASSLQGLTYEQYF
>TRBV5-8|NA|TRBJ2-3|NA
TGTGCCAGCAGCCAATTCCGGGACACCATTAGCACAGATACGCAGTATTTT
CASSQFRDTISTDTQYF
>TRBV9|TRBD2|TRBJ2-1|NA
TGTGCCAGCAGCGACCGACTAGCGGGAGGGTCCGCGAATGAGCAGTTCTTC
CASSDRLAGGSANEQFF
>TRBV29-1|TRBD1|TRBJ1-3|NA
TGCAGCGTCTCAGACAGGGGGCCTGGAAACACCATATATTTT
CSVSDRGPGNTIYF
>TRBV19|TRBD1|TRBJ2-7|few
TGTGCCAGTAGTATACCGGGACAGGGAACCTACGAGCAGTACTTC
CASSIPGQGTYEQYF
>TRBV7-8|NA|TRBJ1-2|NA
TGTGCCAGCAGCTTAGAACGGGGGCAGGGCTATGGCTACACCTTC
CASSLERGQGYGYTF
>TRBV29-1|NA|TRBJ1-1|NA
TGCAGCGTTGGGCGACGGCTGAACACTGAAGCTTTCTTT
CSVGRRLNTEAFF
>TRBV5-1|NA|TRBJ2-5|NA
TGCGCCAGCAGCCCGACGGGTGCCCATGCGGCCCAGTACTTC
CASSPTGAHAAQYF
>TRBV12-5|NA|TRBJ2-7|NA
TGTGCTAGTGCTCAGTCCAGGGGAGAGGGCACCTACGAGCAGTACTTC
CASAQSRGEGTYEQYF
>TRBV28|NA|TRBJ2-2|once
TGTGCCAGCAGTTTAATGGGTCTATACACCGGGGAGCTGTTTTTT
CASSLMGLYTGELFF
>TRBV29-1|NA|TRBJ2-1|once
TGCAGCGTCTTAAACAGAACCTACAATGAGCAGTTCTTC
CSVLNRTYNEQFF
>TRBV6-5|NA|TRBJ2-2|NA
TGTGCCAGCAGTTACAAGCCGGTGGGGACCGGGGAGCTGTTTTTT
CASSYKPVGTGELFF
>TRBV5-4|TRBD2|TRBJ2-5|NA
TGTGCCAGCAGCCCCGGGCGGGAGGGCGAATTTGAGACCCAGTACTTC
CASSPGREGEFETQYF
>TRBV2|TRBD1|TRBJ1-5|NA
TGTGCCAGCAGTGAAGCTCTTAGCAGGGGGAGTCAGCCCCAGCATTTT
CASSEALSRGSQPQHF
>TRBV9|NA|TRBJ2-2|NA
TGTGCCAGCAGCGTAGTGGGGGCGAACACCGGGGAGCTGTTTTTT
CASSVVGANTGELFF
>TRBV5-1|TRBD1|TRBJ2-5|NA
TGCGCCAGCACACAGGGGGCAAGAGACTTAGAGACCCAGTACTTC
CASTQGARDLETQYF
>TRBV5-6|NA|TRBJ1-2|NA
TGTGCCAGCAGCTTGGTTGGGACACTCGGCTATGGCTACACCTTC
CASSLVGTLGYGYTF
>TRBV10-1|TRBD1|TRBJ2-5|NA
TGCGCCAGCAGTGAAGGGACAGCCTGGGAGACCCAGTACTTC
CASSEGTAWETQYF
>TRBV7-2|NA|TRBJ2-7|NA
TGTGCCAGCAATCAAGGGGGGGAAGGAGGCTACGAGCAGTACTTC
CASNQGGEGGYEQYF
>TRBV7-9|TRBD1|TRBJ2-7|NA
TGTGCCAGCAGCCGAATAGATCGTGACAGGGCAAATCAGTACTTC
CASSRIDRDRANQYF
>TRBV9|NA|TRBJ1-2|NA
TGTGCCAGCAGCGTCGGGGGGACGGATTATGGCTACACCTTC
CASSVGGTDYGYTF
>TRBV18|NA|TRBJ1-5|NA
TGTGCCAGCTCACCAGATGGGTTCCGGCAGCCCCAGCATTTT
CASSPDGFRQPQHF
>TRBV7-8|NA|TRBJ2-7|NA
TGTGCCAGCAGCTTAAGTCTTGCATCCTCCTACGAGCAGTACTTC
CASSLSLASSYEQYF
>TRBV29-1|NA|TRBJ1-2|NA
TGCAGCGTTGAGGGGGCGCGTGGCTACACCTTC
CSVEGARGYTF
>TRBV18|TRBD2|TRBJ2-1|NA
TGTGCCAGCTCACGGATTGGGCTAGCGGGAGTTCAAAATGAGCAGTTCTTC
CASSRIGLAGVQNEQFF
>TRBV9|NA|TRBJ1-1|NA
TGTGCCAGCAGCGTAGTCCAGACGGAAGCTTTCTTT
CASSVVQTEAFF
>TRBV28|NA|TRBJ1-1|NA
TGTGCCAGCAGCGAAACCGGGACTGAAGCTTTCTTT
CASSETGTEAFF
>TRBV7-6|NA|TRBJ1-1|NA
TGTGCCAGCAGGCCCAGGACGGGAGGAAACACTGAAGCTTTCTTT
CASRPRTGGNTEAFF
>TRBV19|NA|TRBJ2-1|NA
TGTGCCTGTAGGCCGGGTCTCACAATCAATGAGCAGTTCTTC
CACRPGLTINEQFF